The TCR beta chain under discussion was sequenced for a study of prognosis after radiotherapy for stage I lung cancer (dated by TCRdb to the early 2020s). Background on the whole study: Between April 2018 and early 2019, approximately 18 stage I NSCLC patients were enrolled in Nanjing, China. Around 13 patients presented with newly diagnosed primary stage I lung tumors, and 4 or 5 carried oligometastatic NSCLC following surgical resection of the primary tumor. Every patient was deemed medically inoperable, 12 because of comorbidities and 7 because they refused surgery. The cohort comprised around 14 men and several women with a median age of 74.5 years, ranging from 53 to 84 years. Tumor histology was squamous cell carcinoma in about 7 patients and adenocarcinoma in about a dozen. Image-guided IMRT or VMAT was used to deliver SBRT in 3 to 5 fractions at a biologically effective dose of at least 100 Gy. SBRT was not combined with any concurrent therapy in any patient. Distant metastases were developed by four of the 19 patients after SBRT, at a median of around seven months, whereas no significant progression was observed in the other 15 patients. The study profiled peripheral blood TCR beta repertoires from stage I NSCLC patients before and after stereotactic body radiotherapy and related them to distant failure. The study sequenced some 38 blood samples from some 20 patients, one before and one after SBRT per patient.

V and J lose 4 bases and 2 bases, and a span of 21 bases separates them. Reading the germline V gene gives CDR1 MNHEY and CDR2 SVGEGT. From the cysteine through the phenylalanine, the CDR3 covers 18 amino acids. Of the read, only the CDR3 DNA is kept; its 54 bases are in frame from base 1. The investigation overall reported the following: Post-SBRT Shannon entropy and its change from baseline were lower in patients who developed distant metastases; baseline Shannon entropy was not associated with metastases. After SBRT, the number of unique TCR clones decreased (median about 10,000 before versus about 6,900 after; Wilcoxon paired P=0.011). Differences by metastasis status were reportedly seen in TRBV and TRBJ usage frequencies, involving two V genes at baseline and, after SBRT, nine V genes and two J genes. Limitations of the study included a small cohort and short follow-up, and the study findings need independent validation. No determination of tumor specificity was made for expanded TCR clones. All reported P values were unadjusted for multiple comparisons.

All patients had node-negative disease on CT and PET/CT, and none had a history of other malignancies or had previously received chemotherapy or radiotherapy. At each of two time points, about 6 milliliters of peripheral venous blood were collected into EDTA tubes. PBMCs were isolated by Ficoll-Paque Plus density-gradient centrifugation. Right after collection, samples were placed at -80 degrees C and kept there until analysis. This clonotype was detected many times. Its recognized antigen is unknown. There are no base qualities to consult, and no much larger clone falls within one base. The TCR beta CDR3 region was amplified from genomic DNA by two rounds of multiplex PCR. The first PCR round used primers specific to each TRBV and TRBJ gene, with sequences filed in Chinese patent CN105087789A. Universal primers were used in the second PCR round. The Roche High Pure PCR Template Preparation Kit was used to extract genomic DNA from the frozen PBMCs. An Illumina HiSeq 3000 was used to sequence the libraries paired-end with 151 bp reads. The authors processed their data as follows. Raw reads lacking the multiplex PCR primer sequences were removed with CutAdapt. High-quality paired reads were merged into contigs with PEAR. By alignment to reference sequences, MiXCR assigned TRB V, D and J gene segments to each contig. To remove sequencing errors, CDR3 sequences were clustered according to base quality and sequence similarity. Shannon entropy, normalized by the natural log of the productive TCR sequence number, served as the measure of diversity. Clonality was computed as one minus the ratio of Shannon entropy to the natural log of the number of unique clonotypes. Using the Youden index from ROC curves, the researchers picked the repertoire-metric cut-offs for progression-free survival, and all analyses were carried out in R 3.5.3. TCRdb ran its own pipeline on the public reads, namely fastp trimming at Q25 and MiXCR clone calling, and kept in-frame beta chains. Under each unique CDR3 protein, matching rows form one entry showing the most common genes and DNA. These V and J calls rely on TCRdb rather than the paper's analysis. Present in this sample are about 25,000 distinct CDR3 sequences, about 36% of which were seen just once. In total, the top ten clones hold less than 65% of the sample.

The receptor chain draws on TRBV6-2 or TRBV6-3 and TRBJ1-5; the D region possibly corresponds to TRBD1 (6 bases align). The sequence was collected from a donor over 45 with non-small cell lung cancer. This specimen was PBMCs, taken before or after stereotactic body radiation therapy (not recorded which). The sequenced DNA is TGTGCCAGCAGTTCAATAGGGGGGGGGGTCCCAGGCAATCAGCCCCAGCATTTT. It codes for CASSSIGGGVPGNQPQHF.